These 23 T cell receptor beta chains originate from one sample sequenced in a study of cytomegalovirus exposure and HLA in healthy donors. The primer mix had 60 Vbeta and 13 Jbeta primers. Generated by immunoSEQ multiplex PCR, the TCRdb table keeps only in-frame clones and is missing some. Of some 95,000 clones detected, under 75% appear once; the ten largest clones hold about 1.3%. Sequenced input: PBMCs. The receptors come from a female donor in good health and CMV-seronegative.

J is TRBJ2-2 and V is TRBV6-4; TRBD2 matches at 7 bases. V was pared by 2 bases and J by 1 base, with 1 base of the junction left unmatched. The CDR3 loop spans 15 amino acids. Germline V gene lookup returns CDR1 MRHNA and CDR2 SNTAGT. The CDR3 DNA sequence: TGTGCCAGCAGTGACAGGGAGGGGAACACCGGGGAGCTGTTTTTT. It encodes CASSDREGNTGELFF.

The rearrangement joins TRBV7-3 to TRBJ2-3; D call uncertain. CDR1 and CDR2 (germline): SGHTA, FQGTGA. Between the trimmed V and J ends, which lost 5 bases and 6 bases, there was a span of 12 bases. The CDR3 consists of 13 residues. The DNA for the CDR3 is TGTGCCAGCAGCCTCACAGTCCGCGATACGCAGTATTTT. Amino acids: CASSLTVRDTQYF.

This clone was picked up a small number of times. The chain couples TRBV28 to TRBJ2-7; 10 bases match TRBD2. V dropped 4 bases and J dropped 5; count of bases not matched to a gene: 8. The CDR3 has 15 amino acids. The germline CDR1 and CDR2 sequences are MDHEN and SYDVKM. For the CDR3, the DNA is TGTGCCAGCAGTTCTTTAGCGGGAGGAACCCACGAGCAGTACTTC. The encoded protein is CASSSLAGGTHEQYF.

The chain recombines TRBV6-5 with TRBJ1-5, with a tentative D call TRBD1 (6 bases). Trimming left V 4 bases short and J 6 bases short, with 19 bases between. Germline V gene data show CDR1 as MNHEY and CDR2 as SVGAGI. CDR3 length: 16 residues. CDR3 sequence: CASSSGGGGQGQPQHF. CDR3 bases: TGTGCCAGCAGTTCTGGGGGAGGGGGGCAGGGTCAGCCCCAGCATTTT.

This chain uses TRBV10-2 with TRBJ1-5, with D hard to call. Germline V gene lookup returns CDR1 WSHSY and CDR2 SAAADI. The ends were cut back, 6 bases at V and 3 bases at J, with 9 bases in the middle. The CDR3 length is 13 residues. In DNA, the CDR3 is TGCGCCAGCAGGGACGGGAACAATCAGCCCCAGCATTTT. As protein: CASRDGNNQPQHF.

The rearrangement links TRBV7-2 to TRBJ2-3, with 8 bases fitting TRBD1. Trimming cost V 5 bases and J 4 bases; bases outside gene matches: 8. The CDR3 loop spans 15 amino acids. In germline, CDR1 is SGHTA, CDR2 FQGNSA. The CDR3 sequence is CASSLGQGRPDTQYF. In DNA, the CDR3 is TGTGCCAGCAGCCTTGGACAGGGTCGGCCAGATACGCAGTATTTT.

The chain links TRBV2 to TRBJ2-7; 9 nucleotides agree with TRBD1. The trim removed 11 bases at V and 3 bases at J, leaving 8 bases unmatched. Germline V lookup: CDR1 SNHLY, CDR2 FYNNEI. The CDR3 length is 13 residues. The CDR3 here is CAFFRDRDYEQYF. CDR3 DNA: TGTGCCTTTTTCCGGGACAGGGACTACGAGCAGTACTTC.

The chain links TRBV6-6 to TRBJ2-3, with D perhaps matching TRBD1 (6 bases). V was trimmed by 5 bases and J by 2 bases, leaving 14 bases between them. CDR1 is MNHNY and CDR2 is SVGAGI in the germline V gene (reference sequence). This CDR3 is built from 15 residues. The DNA of the CDR3 is TGTGCCAGCAGTCCTTCACAGGGTACCACAGATACGCAGTATTTT. It is translated as CASSPSQGTTDTQYF.

The chain links TRBV14 to TRBJ2-2; TRBD1 matches 7 bases. This CDR3 has 15 amino acids. Trimming took 4 bases from V and 0 from J; bases not matched to a gene: 2. From germline, CDR1 is SGHDN and CDR2 FVKESK. CDR3 protein: CASSPGTANTGELFF. CDR3 bases: TGTGCCAGCAGCCCCGGGACAGCGAACACCGGGGAGCTGTTTTTT.

The gene calls are TRBV2 and TRBJ2-5, with 9 positions matching TRBD1. Germline assignment: CDR1 SNHLY and CDR2 FYNNEI. J gave up 4 bases and V 6 bases, and 9 bases lay outside the gene matches. The CDR3 has 15 amino acids. The CDR3 region has the DNA TGTGCCAGCAGCCCCTCCCTGGACAGGGGAGAGACCCAGTACTTC. This sequence encodes CASSPSLDRGETQYF.

This chain uses TRBV6-5 with TRBJ1-1, with a possible D match to TRBD1 (6 bases). The V gene lost 3 bases and the J gene lost 3 bases, with 11 bases spanning the gap. The germline CDR1 and CDR2 sequences are MNHEY and SVGAGI. This CDR3 has 14 residues. DNA for the CDR3: TGTGCCAGCAGTTATCGGGGGGCGGACACTGAAGCTTTCTTT. Translated, it gives CASSYRGADTEAFF.

This sequence joins TRBV5-1 and TRBJ2-5, with a weak D call TRBD1 (6 bases). Germline V gives CDR1 SGHRS, CDR2 YFSETQ. Between the trimmed V and J ends, which lost 4 bases and 1 base, there was a span of 8 bases. This CDR3 has 13 residues. The CDR3 region has the DNA TGCGCCAGCAGCGCGACAGGCCAAGAGACCCAGTACTTC. It codes for CASSATGQETQYF.

CDR3: CASSLTSGTEQYF. In DNA, the CDR3 is TGTGCCAGCAGTTTGACTAGCGGGACCGAGCAGTACTTC. V gene TRBV28 combines with J gene TRBJ2-7, with TRBD2 matching 11 bases. The germline V gene encodes CDR1 MDHEN and CDR2 SYDVKM. This CDR3 is 13 amino acids long. V was pared by 3 bases and J by 6 bases, with 1 base of the junction left unmatched.

The rearrangement links TRBV10-2 to TRBJ2-1; 7 positions agree with TRBD2. The V segment lost 4 bases and the J segment 10 bases; nucleotides outside the gene matches: 1. Germline values: CDR1 WSHSY, CDR2 SAAADI. CDR3 length: 11 residues. The CDR3 sequence is CASSASGEQFF. CDR3 nucleotide sequence: TGCGCCAGCAGTGCTAGCGGAGAGCAGTTCTTC.

The J gene is TRBJ2-5, the V gene TRBV5-6, with TRBD2 matching 14 bases. The CDR3 has 17 residues. V lost 4 bases to trimming and J lost 4 bases; unmatched junction nucleotides: 9. Germline V gene sequence: CDR1 SGHDT, CDR2 YYEEEE. CDR3 bases: TGTGCCAGCAGCCAGGGACTAGCGGGGGAGGTAGGAGAGACCCAGTACTTC. It encodes CASSQGLAGEVGETQYF.

The rearrangement links TRBV7-8 to TRBJ1-1; no definite D call. The CDR3 is made up of 11 amino acids. CDR1 is SGHVS and CDR2 is FQNEAQ in the germline V gene. The V gene lost 8 bases and the J gene lost 7 bases, with 11 bases spanning the gap. The DNA of the CDR3 is TGTGCCAGCGGTCAGGCGAGTGAAGCTTTCTTT. Translation gives CASGQASEAFF. The full variable domain, in which reference TRBV7-8 and TRBJ1-1 provide the parts outside the CDR3, is GAGVSQSPRYKVAKRGQDVALRCDPISGHVSLFWYQQALGQGPEFLTYFQNEAQLDKSGLPSDRFFAERPEGSVSTLKIQRTQQEDSAVYLCASGQASEAFFGQGTRLTVV.

This clone was picked up many times. This sample includes further DNA sequences coding for the same CDR3. The J gene is TRBJ2-5, the V gene TRBV6-1; 12 bases align to TRBD2. Losses at the gene ends were 2 bases for V and 2 bases for J; bases not matched to a gene: 0. The CDR3 extends over 15 amino acids. Per germline, CDR1 MNHNS and CDR2 SASEGT. The CDR3 nucleotides read TGTGCCAGCAGTGAACTAGCGGGAGGGCAAGAGACCCAGTACTTC. Protein sequence: CASSELAGGQETQYF.

The CDR3 DNA follows: TGTGCCAGCATGCAACCAGGGGCTGGCTATGGCTACACCTTC. Its translation: CASMQPGAGYGYTF. The genes are TRBV5-8 and TRBJ1-2; TRBD1 is a possible D gene (6 bases). The germline gives CDR1 SGHTS, CDR2 YDEGEE. V lost 6 bases and J lost 4, with 16 bases in between. The CDR3 extends over 14 amino acids.

CDR3 protein: CASSSAAQRSTDTQYF. CDR3 DNA sequence: TGTGCCAGCAGCTCTGCGGCGCAGAGAAGCACAGATACGCAGTATTTT. This chain joins TRBV5-4 and TRBJ2-3; unclear D gene. The CDR3 contains 16 residues. Germline V gene data show CDR1 as SGHNT and CDR2 as YYREEE (reference sequence). V was trimmed by 3 bases and J by 0 bases, leaving 14 bases between them.

V and J are TRBV6-6 and TRBJ2-5, with TRBD1 identical over 9 bases. The CDR3 is 15 residues long. The V gene end was trimmed by 4 bases and the J gene end by 0 bases; junction bases not matched to a gene: 3. CDR1 and CDR2 (germline): MNHNY, SVGAGI (reference sequence). CDR3 protein: CASSWTGDHQETQYF. The CDR3 DNA reads TGTGCCAGCAGTTGGACAGGGGATCACCAAGAGACCCAGTACTTC.

This chain connects TRBV30 to TRBJ1-5; TRBD1 matches at 7 bases. The trim removed 4 bases at V and 3 bases at J, leaving 6 bases unmatched. Germline assignment: CDR1 GTSNPN and CDR2 SVGIG (reference sequence). The CDR3 covers 14 residues. The CDR3 nucleotides are TGTGCCTGGAACAAAGGGGGCCTCAATCAGCCCCAGCATTTT. It encodes CAWNKGGLNQPQHF. The full variable domain, in which reference TRBV30 and TRBJ1-5 provide the parts outside the CDR3, is SQTIHQWPATLVQPVGSPLSLECTVEGTSNPNLYWYRQAAGRGLQLLFYSVGIGQISSEVPQNLSASRPQDRQFILSSKKLLLSDSGFYLCAWNKGGLNQPQHFGDGTRLSIL.

V usage is TRBV19 and J usage is TRBJ1-5; D call uncertain. The CDR3 has 15 amino acids. V gave up 9 bases and J gave up 0 bases, with 15 bases separating them. The germline CDR1 and CDR2 sequences are LNHDA and SQIVND (reference sequence). The CDR3 region has the DNA TGTGCCAGCTGCTTCAGTTCGTCTAGCAATCAGCCCCAGCATTTT. Protein: CASCFSSSSNQPQHF.

The chain recombines TRBV12-5 with TRBJ1-4; D may be TRBD1 (5 bases). The CDR3 is made up of 14 amino acids. V lost 4 bases, J lost 4 bases, and 10 bases lay in between. CDR1 is LGHNT, CDR2 FRNRAP, per germline. The CDR3 nucleotides are TGTGCTAGTGGTTCGGGACTGAATAATGAAAAACTGTTTTTT. This translates into CASGSGLNNEKLFF.